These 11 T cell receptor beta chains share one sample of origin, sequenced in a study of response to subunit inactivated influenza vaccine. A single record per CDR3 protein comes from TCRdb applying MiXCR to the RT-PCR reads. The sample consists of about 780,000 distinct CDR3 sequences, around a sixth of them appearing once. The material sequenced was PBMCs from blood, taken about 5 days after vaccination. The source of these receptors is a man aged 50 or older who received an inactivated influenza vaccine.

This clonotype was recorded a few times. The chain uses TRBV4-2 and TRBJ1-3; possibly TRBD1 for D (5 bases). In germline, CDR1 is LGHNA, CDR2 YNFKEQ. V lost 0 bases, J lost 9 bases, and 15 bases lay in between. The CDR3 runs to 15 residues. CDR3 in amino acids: CASSQDSKRGGTIYF. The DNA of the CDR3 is TGTGCCAGCAGCCAAGATAGTAAGAGGGGAGGCACCATATATTTT.

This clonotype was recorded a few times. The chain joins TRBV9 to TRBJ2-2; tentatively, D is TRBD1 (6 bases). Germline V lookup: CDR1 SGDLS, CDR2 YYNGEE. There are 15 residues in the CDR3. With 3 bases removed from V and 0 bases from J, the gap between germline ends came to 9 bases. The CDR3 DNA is TGTGCCAGCAGCGGTTGGACAGCGAACACCGGGGAGCTGTTTTTT. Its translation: CASSGWTANTGELFF.

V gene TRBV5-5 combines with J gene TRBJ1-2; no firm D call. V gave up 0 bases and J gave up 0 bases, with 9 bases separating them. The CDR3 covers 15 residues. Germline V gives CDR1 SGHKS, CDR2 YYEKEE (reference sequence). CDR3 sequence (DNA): TGTGCCAGCAGCTTGGTCGTTGGAGCTAACTATGGCTACACCTTC. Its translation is CASSLVVGANYGYTF.

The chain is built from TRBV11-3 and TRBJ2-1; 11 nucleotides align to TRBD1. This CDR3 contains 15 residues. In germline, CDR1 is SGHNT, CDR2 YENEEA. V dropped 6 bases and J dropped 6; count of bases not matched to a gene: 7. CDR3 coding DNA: TGTGCCAGCAGTCCCCGGGACAGGGGGTTCAATGAGCAGTTCTTC. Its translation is CASSPRDRGFNEQFF.

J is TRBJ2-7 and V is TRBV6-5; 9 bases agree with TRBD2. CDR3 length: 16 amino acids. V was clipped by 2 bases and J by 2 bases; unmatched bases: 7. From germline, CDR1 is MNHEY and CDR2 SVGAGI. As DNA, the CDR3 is TGTGCCAGCAGTTACGGTGGTAGCGGGGGAACCTACGAGCAGTACTTC. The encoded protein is CASSYGGSGGTYEQYF.

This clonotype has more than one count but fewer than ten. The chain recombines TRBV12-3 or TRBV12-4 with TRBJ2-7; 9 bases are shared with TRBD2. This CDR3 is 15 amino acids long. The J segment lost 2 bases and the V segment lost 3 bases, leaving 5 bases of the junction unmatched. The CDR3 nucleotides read TGTGCCAGCAGTTTGGCTAGCGGGGCTGCCTACGAGCAGTACTTC. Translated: CASSLASGAAYEQYF.

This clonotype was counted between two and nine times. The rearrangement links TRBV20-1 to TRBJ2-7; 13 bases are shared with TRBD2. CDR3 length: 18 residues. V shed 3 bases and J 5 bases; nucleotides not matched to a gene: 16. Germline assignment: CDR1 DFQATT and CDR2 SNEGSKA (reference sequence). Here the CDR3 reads CSASSGGTSGTPGHEQYF. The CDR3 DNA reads TGCAGTGCTAGTTCCGGAGGGACTAGCGGGACTCCGGGCCACGAGCAGTACTTC.

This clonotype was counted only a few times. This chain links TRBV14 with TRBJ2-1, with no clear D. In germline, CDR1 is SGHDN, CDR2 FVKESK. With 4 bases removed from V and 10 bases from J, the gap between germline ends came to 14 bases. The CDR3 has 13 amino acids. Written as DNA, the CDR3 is TGTGCCAGCAGCCCCCGGGCCATTGGAGAGCAGTTCTTC. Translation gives CASSPRAIGEQFF.

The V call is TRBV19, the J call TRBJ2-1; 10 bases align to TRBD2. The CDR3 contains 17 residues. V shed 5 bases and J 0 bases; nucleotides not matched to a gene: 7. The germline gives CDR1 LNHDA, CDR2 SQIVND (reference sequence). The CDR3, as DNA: TGTGCCAGTAGTGGGGAAGAGCGGGAGGGCTCCTACAATGAGCAGTTCTTC. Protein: CASSGEEREGSYNEQFF.

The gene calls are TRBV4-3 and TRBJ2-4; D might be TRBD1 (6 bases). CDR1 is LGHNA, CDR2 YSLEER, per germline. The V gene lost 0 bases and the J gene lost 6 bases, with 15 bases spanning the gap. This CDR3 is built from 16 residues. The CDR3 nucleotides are TGCGCCAGCAGCCAAGAGGGGGACATGCGGGCAAACATTCAGTACTTC. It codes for CASSQEGDMRANIQYF.

Written as DNA, the CDR3 is TGCAGTGCCCGCGCGCGAGAGGAATACAATGAGCAGTTCTTC. This codes for CSARAREEYNEQFF. The chain employs TRBV20-1 and TRBJ2-1, with D hard to call. V was cut by 6 bases and J by 4 bases, with 16 bases left in between. CDR3 length: 14 amino acids. Germline V gene data show CDR1 as DFQATT and CDR2 as SNEGSKA (reference sequence).